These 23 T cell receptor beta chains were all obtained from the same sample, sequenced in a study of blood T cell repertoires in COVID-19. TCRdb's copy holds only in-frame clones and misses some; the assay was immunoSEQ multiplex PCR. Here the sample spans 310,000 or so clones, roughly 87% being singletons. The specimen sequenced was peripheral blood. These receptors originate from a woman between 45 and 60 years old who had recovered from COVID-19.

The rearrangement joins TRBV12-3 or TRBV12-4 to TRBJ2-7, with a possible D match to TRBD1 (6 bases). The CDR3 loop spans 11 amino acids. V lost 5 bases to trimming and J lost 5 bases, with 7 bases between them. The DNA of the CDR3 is TGTGCCAGCAGTAGACAGGACGAGCAGTACTTC. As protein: CASSRQDEQYF.

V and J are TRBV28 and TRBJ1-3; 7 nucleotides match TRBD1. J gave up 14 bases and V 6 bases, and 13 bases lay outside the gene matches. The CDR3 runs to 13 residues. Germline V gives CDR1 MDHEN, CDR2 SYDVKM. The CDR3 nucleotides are TGTGCCAGCAGCCAAGCCGGGACAGTCTCCTTATATTTT. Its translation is CASSQAGTVSLYF.

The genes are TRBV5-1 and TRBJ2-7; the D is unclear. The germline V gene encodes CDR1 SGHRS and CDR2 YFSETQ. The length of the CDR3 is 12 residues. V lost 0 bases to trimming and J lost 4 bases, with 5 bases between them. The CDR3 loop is CASSLGGYEQYF. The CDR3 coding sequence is TGCGCCAGCAGCTTGGGAGGATACGAGCAGTACTTC.

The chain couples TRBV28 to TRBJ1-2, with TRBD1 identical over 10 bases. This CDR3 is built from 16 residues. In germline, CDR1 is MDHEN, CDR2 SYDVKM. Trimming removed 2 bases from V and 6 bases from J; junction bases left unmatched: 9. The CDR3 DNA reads TGTGCCAGCAGTTTAGGGACAGGGGACGTACTCCATGGCTACACCTTC. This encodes CASSLGTGDVLHGYTF.

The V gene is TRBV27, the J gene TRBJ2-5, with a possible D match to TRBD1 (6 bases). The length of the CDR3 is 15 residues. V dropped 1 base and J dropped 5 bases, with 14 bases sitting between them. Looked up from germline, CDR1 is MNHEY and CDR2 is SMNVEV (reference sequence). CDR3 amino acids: CASSLFVGAWETQYF. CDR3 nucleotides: TGTGCCAGCAGTTTATTTGTGGGGGCTTGGGAGACCCAGTACTTC.

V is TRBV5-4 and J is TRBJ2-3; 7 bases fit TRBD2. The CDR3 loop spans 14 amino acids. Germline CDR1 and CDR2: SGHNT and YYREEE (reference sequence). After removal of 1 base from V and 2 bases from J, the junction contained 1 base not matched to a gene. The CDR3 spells CASSLTSATDTQYF. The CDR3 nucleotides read TGTGCCAGCAGCTTGACTAGCGCCACAGATACGCAGTATTTT.

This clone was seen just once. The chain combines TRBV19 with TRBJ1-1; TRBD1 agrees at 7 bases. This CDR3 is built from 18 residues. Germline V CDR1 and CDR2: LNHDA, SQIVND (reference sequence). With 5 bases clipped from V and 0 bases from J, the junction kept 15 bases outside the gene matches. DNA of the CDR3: TGTGCCAGTAGTCTCTGGACAGGTCGGGGGTTGATGAACACTGAAGCTTTCTTT. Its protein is CASSLWTGRGLMNTEAFF.

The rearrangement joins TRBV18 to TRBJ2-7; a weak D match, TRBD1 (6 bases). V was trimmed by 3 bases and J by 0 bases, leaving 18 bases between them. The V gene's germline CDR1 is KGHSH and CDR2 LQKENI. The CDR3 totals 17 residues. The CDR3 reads CASSPTLRGESSYEQYF. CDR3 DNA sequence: TGTGCCAGCTCACCGACCCTCAGGGGCGAGAGCTCCTACGAGCAGTACTTC.

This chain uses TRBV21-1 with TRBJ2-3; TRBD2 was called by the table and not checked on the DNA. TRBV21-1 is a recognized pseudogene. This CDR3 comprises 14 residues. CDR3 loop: CASGEILSTNTQYF. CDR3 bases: TGTGCCAGCGGGGAGATCCTTAGCACAAATACGCAGTATTTT.

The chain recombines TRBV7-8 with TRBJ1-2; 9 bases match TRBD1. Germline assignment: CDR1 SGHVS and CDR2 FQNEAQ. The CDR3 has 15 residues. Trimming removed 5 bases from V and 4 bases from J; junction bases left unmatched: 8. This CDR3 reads CASSPRRDRAYGYTF. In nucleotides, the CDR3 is TGTGCCAGCAGCCCCAGACGGGACAGGGCCTATGGCTACACCTTC.

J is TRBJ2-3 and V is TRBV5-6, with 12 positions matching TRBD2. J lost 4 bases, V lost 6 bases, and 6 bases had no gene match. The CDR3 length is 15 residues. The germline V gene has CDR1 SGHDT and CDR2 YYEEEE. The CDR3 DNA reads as TGTGCCAGCATCGAGACTAGCGGGGGACCAGATACGCAGTATTTT. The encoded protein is CASIETSGGPDTQYF. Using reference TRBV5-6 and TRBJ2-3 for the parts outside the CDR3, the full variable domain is DAGVTQSPTHLIKTRGQQVTLRCSPKSGHDTVSWYQQALGQGPQFIFQYYEEEERQRGNFPDRFSGHQFPNYSSELNVNALLLGDSALYLCASIETSGGPDTQYFGPGTRLTVL.

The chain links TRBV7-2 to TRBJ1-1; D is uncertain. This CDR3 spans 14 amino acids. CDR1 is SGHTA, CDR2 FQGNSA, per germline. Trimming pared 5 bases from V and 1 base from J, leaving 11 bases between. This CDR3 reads CASSPGPTNTEAFF. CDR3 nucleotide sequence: TGTGCCAGCAGCCCCGGTCCTACGAACACTGAAGCTTTCTTT. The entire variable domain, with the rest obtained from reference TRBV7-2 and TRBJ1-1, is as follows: GAGVSQSPSNKVTEKGKDVELRCDPISGHTALYWYRQSLGQGLEFLIYFQGNSAPDKSGLPSDRFSAERTGGSVSTLTIQRTQQEDSAVYLCASSPGPTNTEAFFGQGTRLTVV.

The CDR3 protein is CASSQGDRDYTEAFF. The DNA of the CDR3 is TGCGCCAGCAGCCAGGGGGACAGAGATTACACTGAAGCTTTCTTT. The J gene is TRBJ1-1, the V gene TRBV4-1; the match to TRBD1 covers 7 bases. The V gene end was trimmed by 3 bases and the J gene end by 3 bases; junction bases not matched to a gene: 7. Looked up from germline, CDR1 is MGHRA and CDR2 is YSYEKL. The CDR3 runs to 15 residues.

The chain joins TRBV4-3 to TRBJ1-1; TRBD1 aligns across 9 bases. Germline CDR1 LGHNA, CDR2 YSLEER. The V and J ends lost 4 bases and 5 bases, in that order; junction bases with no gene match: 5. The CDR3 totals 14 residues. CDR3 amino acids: CASSPGTGRTEAFF. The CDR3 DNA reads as TGCGCCAGCAGCCCAGGGACAGGGAGAACTGAAGCTTTCTTT.

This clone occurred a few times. CDR3 bases: TGTGCCAGCAGCTTCACAGGCTTACAAGAGACCCAGTACTTC. Protein product: CASSFTGLQETQYF. The V and J genes are TRBV5-8 and TRBJ2-5; D may be TRBD1 (5 bases). Germline CDR1 and CDR2: SGHTS and YDEGEE. The CDR3 covers 14 residues. V shed 2 bases and J shed 2 bases, with 10 bases lying between them.

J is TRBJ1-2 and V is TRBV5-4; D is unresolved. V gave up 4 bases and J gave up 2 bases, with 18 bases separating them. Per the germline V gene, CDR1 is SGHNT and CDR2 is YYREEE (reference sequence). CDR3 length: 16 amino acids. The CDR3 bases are TGTGCCAGCAGCAGCGGGAACCCGACAACGAACTATGGCTACACCTTC. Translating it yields CASSSGNPTTNYGYTF.

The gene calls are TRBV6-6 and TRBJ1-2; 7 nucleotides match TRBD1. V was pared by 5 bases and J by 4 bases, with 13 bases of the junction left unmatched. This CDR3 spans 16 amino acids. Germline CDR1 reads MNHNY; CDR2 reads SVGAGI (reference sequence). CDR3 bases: TGTGCCAGCAGTCCCGGGACAGATTTTTGGAGCTATGGCTACACCTTC. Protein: CASSPGTDFWSYGYTF.

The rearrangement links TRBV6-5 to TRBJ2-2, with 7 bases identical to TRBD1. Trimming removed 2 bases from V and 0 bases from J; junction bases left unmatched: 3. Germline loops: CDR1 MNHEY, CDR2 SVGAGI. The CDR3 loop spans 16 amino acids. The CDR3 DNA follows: TGTGCCAGCAGTTACCGGGACAGCGCGAACACCGGGGAGCTGTTTTTT. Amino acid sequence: CASSYRDSANTGELFF.

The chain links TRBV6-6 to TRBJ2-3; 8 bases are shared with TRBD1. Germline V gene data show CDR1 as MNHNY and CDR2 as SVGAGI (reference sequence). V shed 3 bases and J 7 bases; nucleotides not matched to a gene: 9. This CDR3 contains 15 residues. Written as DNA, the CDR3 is TGTGCCAGCAGTTATCCGGCAGGGGGCGGATATACGCAGTATTTT. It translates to CASSYPAGGGYTQYF.

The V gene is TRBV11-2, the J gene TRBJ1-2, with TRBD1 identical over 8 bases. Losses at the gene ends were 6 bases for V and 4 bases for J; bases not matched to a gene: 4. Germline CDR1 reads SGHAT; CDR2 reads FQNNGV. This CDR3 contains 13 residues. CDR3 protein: CASRETGGYGYTF. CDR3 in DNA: TGTGCCAGCAGGGAAACAGGGGGCTATGGCTACACCTTC. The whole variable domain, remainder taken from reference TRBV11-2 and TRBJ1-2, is EAGVAQSPRYKIIEKRQSVAFWCNPISGHATLYWYQQILGQGPKLLIQFQNNGVVDDSQLPKDRFSAERLKGVDSTLKIQPAKLEDSAVYLCASRETGGYGYTFGSGTRLTVV.

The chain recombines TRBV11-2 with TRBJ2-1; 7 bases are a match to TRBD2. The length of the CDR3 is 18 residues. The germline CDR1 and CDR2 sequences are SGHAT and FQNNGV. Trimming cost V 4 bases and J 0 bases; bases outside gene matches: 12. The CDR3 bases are TGTGCCAGCAGCTCCACGCGTCAGCGGGATATCTCCTACAATGAGCAGTTCTTC. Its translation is CASSSTRQRDISYNEQFF.

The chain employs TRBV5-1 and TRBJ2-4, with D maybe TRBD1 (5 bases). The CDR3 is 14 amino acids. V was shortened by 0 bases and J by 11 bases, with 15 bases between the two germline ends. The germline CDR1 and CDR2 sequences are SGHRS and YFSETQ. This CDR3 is CASSLGQTKTLQYF. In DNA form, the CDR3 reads TGCGCCAGCAGCTTGGGACAGACAAAAACACTTCAGTACTTC.

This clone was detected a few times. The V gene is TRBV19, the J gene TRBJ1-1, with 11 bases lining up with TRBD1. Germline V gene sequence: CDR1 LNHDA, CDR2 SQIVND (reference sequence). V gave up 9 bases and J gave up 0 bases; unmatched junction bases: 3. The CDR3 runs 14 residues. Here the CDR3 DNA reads TGTGCCAGCGGACAGGGGGCCATGAACACTGAAGCTTTCTTT. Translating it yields CASGQGAMNTEAFF. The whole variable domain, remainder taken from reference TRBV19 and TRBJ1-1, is DGGITQSPKYLFRKEGQNVTLSCEQNLNHDAMYWYRQDPGQGLRLIYYSQIVNDFQKGDIAEGYSVSREKKESFPLTVTSAQKNPTAFYLCASGQGAMNTEAFFGQGTRLTVV.